This TCR beta chain appears in the sequencing data of a study of blood T cell repertoires in COVID-19. Looking at the study overall: Some COVID-19 samples were acute and others convalescent; all came from the United States, Italy and Spain. T cells, B-cell-depleted T cells, or PBMCs supplied cDNA or gDNA.

As originally analysed: Reference gene primer amplification yielded estimated nucleated cell counts. TCRdb's table, derived via immunoSEQ multiplex PCR, lists solely in-frame clones and lacks some. V and J calls plus clone size are reproduced from that table; the DNA served to infer D and trimming. The sample has 150,000 to 200,000 clones; roughly 80% are singletons. This clone showed up just once. The CDR3 consists of 17 residues. Germline V gene lookup returns CDR1 SGHDT and CDR2 YYEEEE. After removal of 0 bases from V and 5 bases from J, the junction contained 6 bases not matched to a gene. The sequenced sample consisted of peripheral blood. This TCR was recovered from a woman in her 30s with acute or convalescent COVID-19. The V gene is TRBV5-6, the J gene TRBJ1-4; 11 positions match TRBD1. Here the CDR3 reads CASSLVWTGGLNEKLFF. As DNA, the CDR3 is TGTGCCAGCAGCTTGGTTTGGACAGGGGGCTTGAATGAAAAACTGTTTTTT.